One and the same sample provided the 13 T cell receptor beta chains below, sequenced in a study of PD-1 blockade in classical Hodgkin lymphoma (dated by TCRdb to about 2020). The time point label, as the study defines it: cycle 1 day 1 (C1D1), immediately before nivolumab initiation. All trial patients had relapsed after autologous stem cell transplantation, with cohorts A, B and C differing in prior brentuximab vedotin exposure. Library preparation was by the immunoSEQ multiplex PCR assay. In its TCRdb copy, this immuneACCESS table keeps in-frame sequences only and misses some clones. Where compared with another copy, unresolved V genes explain less than half of these, and the others have no known cause. In this sample the table shows about 86,000 clones, around 90% of which occur a single time. The ten largest clones take up approximately 22% of the sample. The input for sequencing was peripheral blood mononuclear cells (PBMCs), taken at baseline. The receptors shown here come from a human donor with classical Hodgkin lymphoma.

This rearrangement joins TRBV25-1 to TRBJ2-1, with TRBD2 as a possible D gene (5 bases). The CDR3 spans 16 residues. Per the germline V gene, CDR1 is MGHDK and CDR2 is SYGVNS. V gave up 2 bases and J gave up 1 base, with 12 bases separating them. The CDR3 sequence: CASSEPRGSSYNEQFF. For the CDR3, the DNA is TGTGCCAGCAGTGAACCCAGAGGGAGTTCCTACAATGAGCAGTTCTTC.

The chain has TRBV6-6 and TRBJ1-2, with D possibly matching TRBD1 (6 bases). CDR1 and CDR2 from the germline V gene are MNHNY and SVGAGI (reference sequence). Trimming removed 5 bases from V and 2 bases from J, with 15 bases in between. This CDR3 region has 15 residues. The CDR3 loop is CASSPDSLGNYGYTF. The CDR3 DNA is TGTGCCAGCAGTCCGGACAGTCTGGGAAACTATGGCTACACCTTC.

The chain links TRBV5-4 to TRBJ2-7, with TRBD2 matching 10 bases. The junction had 7 bases not matched to a gene; V was cut back by 1 base and J by 6 bases. Germline V lookup: CDR1 SGHNT, CDR2 YYREEE (reference sequence). CDR3 length equals 15 residues. The CDR3 loop reads CASSLWLAGETEQYF. The CDR3 nucleotides read TGTGCCAGCAGCTTGTGGCTAGCGGGGGAGACCGAGCAGTACTTC.

The chain uses TRBV30 and TRBJ1-4; D is possibly TRBD1 (6 bases). The CDR3 has 13 amino acids. Germline CDR1 is GTSNPN and CDR2 is SVGIG (reference sequence). V lost 4 bases to trimming and J lost 8 bases, with 14 bases between them. Here the CDR3 reads CAWNTGSGEKLFF. CDR3 in DNA: TGTGCCTGGAACACAGGGAGTGGAGAAAAACTGTTTTTT.

CDR3 amino acids: CASSLGRGGPYNEQFF. CDR3 DNA: TGTGCCAGCAGCTTAGGTCGCGGGGGCCCCTACAATGAGCAGTTCTTC. This sequence joins TRBV7-6 and TRBJ2-1; possible D gene TRBD2, 7 bases. The V gene lost 1 base and the J gene lost 2 bases, with 12 bases spanning the gap. The length of the CDR3 is 16 residues. Germline V gives CDR1 SGHVS, CDR2 FNYEAQ. Filled out from reference TRBV7-6 and TRBJ2-1, the complete variable domain reads GAGVSQSPRYKVTKRGQDVALRCDPISGHVSLYWYRQALGQGPEFLTYFNYEAQQDKSGLPNDRFSAERPEGSISTLTIQRTEQRDSAMYRCASSLGRGGPYNEQFFGPGTRLTVL.

The chain joins TRBV30 to TRBJ2-1; D call uncertain. Germline V lookup: CDR1 GTSNPN, CDR2 SVGIG (reference sequence). Trimming stripped 2 bases from V and 8 bases from J, with 19 bases between. This CDR3 is 15 amino acids long. The CDR3 DNA reads TGTGCCTGGAGTCCGCCTGATAACGACCTGGATGAGCAGTTCTTC. This codes for CAWSPPDNDLDEQFF.

This clone was recorded once. J is TRBJ1-1 and V is TRBV5-6; D is unresolved. Trimming pared 7 bases from V and 1 base from J, leaving 11 bases between. This CDR3 is 13 amino acids long. CDR1 and CDR2 (germline): SGHDT, YYEEEE. The CDR3 sequence is CASGPIGNTEAFF. The DNA of the CDR3 is TGTGCCAGCGGACCGATAGGGAACACTGAAGCTTTCTTT.

The J gene is TRBJ2-1, the V gene TRBV4-2; tentatively, D is TRBD1 (5 bases). The V and J ends lost 2 bases and 0 bases respectively, with 11 bases between them. The CDR3 totals 16 residues. CDR1 LGHNA and CDR2 YNFKEQ come from the germline V gene. The CDR3 DNA reads TGTGCCAGCAGCCAACCTGACAGACTCTCCTACAATGAGCAGTTCTTC. It specifies CASSQPDRLSYNEQFF.

J is TRBJ1-3 and V is TRBV4-3; D call uncertain. The germline CDR1 and CDR2 sequences are LGHNA and YSLEER. Trimming removed 2 bases at V and 5 bases at J, with 13 bases between. This CDR3 comprises 15 residues. The CDR3 loop reads CASSQLWEVRNTIYF. The CDR3 DNA reads TGCGCCAGCAGCCAACTATGGGAGGTCCGAAACACCATATATTTT.

The rearrangement uses TRBV14 and TRBJ1-3, with D uncertain. The CDR3 has 16 amino acids. Trimming took 2 bases from V and 0 from J, leaving 11 bases between them. Germline CDR1 and CDR2: SGHDN and FVKESK. DNA of the CDR3: TGTGCCAGCAGCCAACTGGACCGTTCCTCTGGAAACACCATATATTTT. This gives the protein CASSQLDRSSGNTIYF.

This chain joins TRBV4-3 and TRBJ1-4, with D perhaps matching TRBD1 (5 bases). Trimming took 0 bases from V and 8 from J, leaving 16 bases between them. Per germline, CDR1 LGHNA and CDR2 YSLEER. The CDR3 consists of 16 residues. Written as DNA, the CDR3 is TGCGCCAGCAGCCAAGATCGAGGGGCGGTTGGGGAAAAACTGTTTTTT. This codes for CASSQDRGAVGEKLFF.

V is TRBV6-6 and J is TRBJ2-5; possible D gene TRBD2, 6 bases. The CDR3 sequence is 13 residues long. The germline CDR1 and CDR2 sequences are MNHNY and SVGAGI (reference sequence). V lost 2 bases, J lost 4 bases, and 8 bases lay in between. CDR3 region: CASSYPGGETQYF. The CDR3 DNA sequence: TGTGCCAGCAGTTACCCCGGGGGAGAGACCCAGTACTTC.

The chain links TRBV9 to TRBJ1-1; D ambiguous. Germline lookup yields CDR1 SGDLS and CDR2 YYNGEE. The ends were cut back, 3 bases at V and 0 bases at J, with 9 bases in the middle. There are 14 residues in the CDR3. The CDR3 bases are TGTGCCAGCAGCGGAGACATTGTGAACACTGAAGCTTTCTTT. Translating it yields CASSGDIVNTEAFF.